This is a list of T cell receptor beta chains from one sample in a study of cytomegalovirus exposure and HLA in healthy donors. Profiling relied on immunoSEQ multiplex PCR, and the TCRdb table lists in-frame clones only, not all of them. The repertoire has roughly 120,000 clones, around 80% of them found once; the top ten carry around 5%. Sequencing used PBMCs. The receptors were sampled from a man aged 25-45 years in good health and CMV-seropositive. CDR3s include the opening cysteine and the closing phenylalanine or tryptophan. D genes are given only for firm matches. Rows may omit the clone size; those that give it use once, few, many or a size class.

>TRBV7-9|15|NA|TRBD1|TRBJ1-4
TGTGCCAGCAGCCCCGGACAGGGCCGTGATGAAAAACTGTTTTTT
CASSPGQGRDEKLFF
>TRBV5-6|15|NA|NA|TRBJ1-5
TGTGCCAGCAGCTCGGGGGGGATTGACAATCAGCCCCAGCATTTT
CASSSGGIDNQPQHF
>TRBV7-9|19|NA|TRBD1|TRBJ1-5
TGTGCCAGCAGCTTACTGAAGGGGGCGGTAGGAGAAAGCAATCAGCCCCAGCATTTT
CASSLLKGAVGESNQPQHF
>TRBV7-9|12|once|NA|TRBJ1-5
TGTGCCAGCAGCGCTCCCGGTCAGCCCCAGCATTTT
CASSAPGQPQHF
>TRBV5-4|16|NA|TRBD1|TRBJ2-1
TGTGCCAGCAGCCTCCGGACAGGAGCGTCCTACAATGAGCAGTTCTTC
CASSLRTGASYNEQFF
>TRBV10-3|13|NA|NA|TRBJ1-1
TGTGCCATCGTGCCGCAGTTGAACACTGAAGCTTTCTTT
CAIVPQLNTEAFF
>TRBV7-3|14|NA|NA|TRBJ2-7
TGCGCCAGCAGCCCCCGGGACTCCGACTACGAGCAGTACTTC
CASSPRDSDYEQYF
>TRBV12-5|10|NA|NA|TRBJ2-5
TGTGCTAGTGGTTTGGGACTGCGGTACTTC
CASGLGLRYF
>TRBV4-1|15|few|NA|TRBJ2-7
TGCGCCAGCAGCCAAGATTTGAGACAATTAGACGAGCAGTACTTC
CASSQDLRQLDEQYF
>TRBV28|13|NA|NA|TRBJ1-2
TGTGCCAGCAGTTTAACGGGGTACTATGGCTACACCTTC
CASSLTGYYGYTF
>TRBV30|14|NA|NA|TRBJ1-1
TGTGCCGCGGGAGGCACAGGGTTGCAACCTGAAGCTTTCTTT
CAAGGTGLQPEAFF
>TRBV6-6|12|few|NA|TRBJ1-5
TGTGCCAGCAGTTACGAGGGTCAGCCCCAGCATTTT
CASSYEGQPQHF
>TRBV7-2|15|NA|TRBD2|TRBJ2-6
TGTGCCAGCAGCCGGGGGGGGTCTGGGGCCAACGTCCTGACTTTC
CASSRGGSGANVLTF
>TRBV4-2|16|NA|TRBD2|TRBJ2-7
TGTGCCAGCAGCCCGGCGTGGACTAGCGGATCCTACGAGCAGTACTTC
CASSPAWTSGSYEQYF
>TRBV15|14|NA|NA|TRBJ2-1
TGTGCCACCAGCAGTGGACAAGGCCGGGATGAGCAGTTCTTC
CATSSGQGRDEQFF
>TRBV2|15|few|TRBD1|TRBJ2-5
TGTGCCAGCAGGGCCGGGACAGGACGGAGGGGCACCCAGTACTTC
CASRAGTGRRGTQYF
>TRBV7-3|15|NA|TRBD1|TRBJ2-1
TGTGCCAGCAGCCTTACAGGGGGCGCGGGCAATGAGCAGTTCTTC
CASSLTGGAGNEQFF
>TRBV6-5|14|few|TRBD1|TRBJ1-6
TGTGCCAGCAGTGAGGGACAGGATAATTCACCCCTCCACTTT
CASSEGQDNSPLHF
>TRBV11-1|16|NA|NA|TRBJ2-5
TGTGCCAGCAGCTTATTCGCCGGGGGGCAGCGGGAGACCCAGTACTTC
CASSLFAGGQRETQYF
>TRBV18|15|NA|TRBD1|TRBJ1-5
TGTGCCAGCTCACCAGGGGGACAGGGGTATCAGCCCCAGCATTTT
CASSPGGQGYQPQHF
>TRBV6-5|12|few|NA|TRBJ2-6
TGTGCCACCAGCGGGGGGGCCAACGTCCTGACTTTC
CATSGGANVLTF
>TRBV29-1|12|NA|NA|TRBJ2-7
TGCAGCGTTAAACGGGGATACTACGAGCAGTACTTC
CSVKRGYYEQYF
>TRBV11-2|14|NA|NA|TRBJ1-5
TGTGCCAGCAGCCCGTCGGAGGGCCATCAGCCCCAGCATTTT
CASSPSEGHQPQHF
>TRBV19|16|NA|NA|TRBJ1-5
TGTGCCAGTAGTATGTTGGACAGCCGGAGGTCTCAGCCCCAGCATTTT
CASSMLDSRRSQPQHF
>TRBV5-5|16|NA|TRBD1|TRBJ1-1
TGTGCCAGCAGCCCCGAGGGACAGGGGGTCGGCACTGAAGCTTTCTTT
CASSPEGQGVGTEAFF
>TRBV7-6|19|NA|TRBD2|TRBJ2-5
TGTGCCAGCAGCTTATGGGTGGCGGCTAGCGGGGGGGGGCGAGAGACCCAGTACTTC
CASSLWVAASGGGRETQYF
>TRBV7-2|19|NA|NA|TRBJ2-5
TGTGCCAGCAGCCAACCCACTTCTTTAGGAGCTTCGACTCAAGAGACCCAGTACTTC
CASSQPTSLGASTQETQYF
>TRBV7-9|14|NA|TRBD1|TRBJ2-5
TGTGCCAGCAGCTTCAGGGGGCGACTAGAGACCCAGTACTTC
CASSFRGRLETQYF
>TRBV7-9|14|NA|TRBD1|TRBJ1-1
TGTGCCAGCAGCTTCACCGACAGGGGGACTGAAGCTTTCTTT
CASSFTDRGTEAFF
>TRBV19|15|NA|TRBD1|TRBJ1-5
TGTGCCAGTAGTACCTGGACAGGCCGTAATCAGCCCCAGCATTTT
CASSTWTGRNQPQHF
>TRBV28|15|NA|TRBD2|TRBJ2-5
TGTGCCAGCAGGGGAATCCCTAGCGGGATCGAGACCCAGTACTTC
CASRGIPSGIETQYF
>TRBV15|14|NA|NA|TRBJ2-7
TGTGCCACCAGCAGAGGGGGAGCCTTTTACGAGCAGTACTTC
CATSRGGAFYEQYF
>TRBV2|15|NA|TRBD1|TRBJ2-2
TGTGCCACCGACCCGGGGACAGGGGGCACCGGGGAGCTGTTTTTT
CATDPGTGGTGELFF
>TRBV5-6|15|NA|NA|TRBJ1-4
TGTGCCAGCAGCTTGGGGCAACATTCTAATGAAAAACTGTTTTTT
CASSLGQHSNEKLFF
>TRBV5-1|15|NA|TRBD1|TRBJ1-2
TGCGCCAGCAGCTTGAGCGGACAGGGAAGCTATGGCTACACCTTC
CASSLSGQGSYGYTF
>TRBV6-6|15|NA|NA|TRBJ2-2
TGTGCCATCGGGCTTTGGCAGGGGAACACCGGGGAGCTGTTTTTT
CAIGLWQGNTGELFF
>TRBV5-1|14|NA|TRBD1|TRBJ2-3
TGCGCCAGCAGCCGCGGGACAGGTGAAGATACGCAGTATTTT
CASSRGTGEDTQYF
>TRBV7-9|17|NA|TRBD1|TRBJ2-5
TGTGCCAGCAGCCCCGCCCCCCGGGACAGGGATCAAGAGACCCAGTACTTC
CASSPAPRDRDQETQYF
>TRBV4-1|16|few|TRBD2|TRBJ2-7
TGCGCCAGCAGCCAAGATGGGGGAGGGAGCTCCTACGAGCAGTACTTC
CASSQDGGGSSYEQYF
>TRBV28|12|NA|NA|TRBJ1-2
TGTGCCAGCCAACCTTACTACGGGGGCTACACCTTC
CASQPYYGGYTF
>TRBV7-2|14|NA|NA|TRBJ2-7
TGTGCCAGCAGCTTAGGGACAGCGGCCTACGAGCAGTACTTC
CASSLGTAAYEQYF
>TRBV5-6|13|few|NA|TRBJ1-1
TGTGCCAGCAGCTACACACTGAACACTGAAGCTTTCTTT
CASSYTLNTEAFF
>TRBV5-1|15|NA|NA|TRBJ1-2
TGCGCCAGCAGCTTGGATTTGGGGGCAGGCTATGGCTACACCTTC
CASSLDLGAGYGYTF
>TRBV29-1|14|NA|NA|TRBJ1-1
TGCAGCGCCTCCCTGGGGGGGGCAGGCACTGAAGCTTTCTTT
CSASLGGAGTEAFF
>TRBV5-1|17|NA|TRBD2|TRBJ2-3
TGCGCCAGCAGCTTGGGGCCTCAAGCGGGGGGAACAGATACGCAGTATTTT
CASSLGPQAGGTDTQYF
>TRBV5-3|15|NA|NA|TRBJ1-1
TGTGCCAGAAGCGGGGGGTCCTCACCGCGGGCTGAAGCTTTCTTT
CARSGGSSPRAEAFF
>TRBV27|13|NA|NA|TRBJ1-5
TGTGCCAGCAGACCGACCAGGAATCAGCCCCAGCATTTT
CASRPTRNQPQHF
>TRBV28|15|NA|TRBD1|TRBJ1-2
TGTGCCAGCAGTTTATTACAGGGGGCGCTAATTGGCTACACCTTC
CASSLLQGALIGYTF
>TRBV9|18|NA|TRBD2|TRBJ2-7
TGTGCCAGCAGCGCTACCGGGACTAGCGGGGCCGGGGCGTACGAGCAGTACTTC
CASSATGTSGAGAYEQYF
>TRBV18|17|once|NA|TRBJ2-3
TGTGCCAGCTCACCGATTTATAAGGGACAAAGCACAGATACGCAGTATTTT
CASSPIYKGQSTDTQYF
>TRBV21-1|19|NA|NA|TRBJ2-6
TGTGCCAGCAGCAACCCGGACAGGGCGCGAAGCTCTGGGGCCAACGTCCTGACTTTC
CASSNPDRARSSGANVLTF
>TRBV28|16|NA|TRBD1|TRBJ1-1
TGTGCCAGCAGTTTGTGGCAGGGGGCTGGGAACACTGAAGCTTTCTTT
CASSLWQGAGNTEAFF
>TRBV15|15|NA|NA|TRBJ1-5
TGTGCCACCAGCGCCACAGGGTTCGGGAATCAGCCCCAGCATTTT
CATSATGFGNQPQHF
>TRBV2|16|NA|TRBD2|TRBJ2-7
TGTGCCAGTAGTTTGCTAGCGGGGGGGCAAATTACCGAGCAGTACTTC
CASSLLAGGQITEQYF
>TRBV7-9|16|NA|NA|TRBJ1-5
TGTGCCAGCAGCTCGGCCCGGGCAGGGGTAAATCAGCCCCAGCATTTT
CASSSARAGVNQPQHF
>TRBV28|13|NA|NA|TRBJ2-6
TGTGCCAGTCGTGTTGCTGGGGCCAACGTCCTGACTTTC
CASRVAGANVLTF